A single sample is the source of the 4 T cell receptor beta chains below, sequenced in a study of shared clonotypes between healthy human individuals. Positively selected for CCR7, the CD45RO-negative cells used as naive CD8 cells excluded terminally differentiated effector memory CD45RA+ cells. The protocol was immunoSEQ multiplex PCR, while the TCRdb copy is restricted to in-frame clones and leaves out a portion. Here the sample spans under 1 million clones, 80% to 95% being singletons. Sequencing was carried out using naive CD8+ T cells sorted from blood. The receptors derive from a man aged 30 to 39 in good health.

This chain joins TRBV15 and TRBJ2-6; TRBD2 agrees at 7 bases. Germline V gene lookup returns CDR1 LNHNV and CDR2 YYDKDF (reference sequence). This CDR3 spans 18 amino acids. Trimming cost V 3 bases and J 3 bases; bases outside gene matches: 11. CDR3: CATSRAGRQIFGANVLTF. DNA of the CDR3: TGTGCCACCAGCAGGGCCGGGAGGCAGATTTTTGGGGCCAACGTCCTGACTTTC. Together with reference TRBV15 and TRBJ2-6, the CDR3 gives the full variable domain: DAMVIQNPRYQVTQFGKPVTLSCSQTLNHNVMYWYQQKSSQAPKLLFHYYDKDFNNEADTPDNFQSRRPNTSFCFLDIRSPGLGDTAMYLCATSRAGRQIFGANVLTFGAGSRLTVL.

The CDR3 DNA reads TGCAGCGTTAGGGGGGGACAGGCCGGGTCCTACGAGCAGTACTTC. The encoded protein is CSVRGGQAGSYEQYF. The V gene is TRBV29-1, the J gene TRBJ2-7, with a possible D match to TRBD1 (8 bases). Germline V gene sequence: CDR1 SQVTM, CDR2 ANQGSEA. There are 15 residues in the CDR3. The V gene lost 5 bases and the J gene lost 1 base, with 18 bases spanning the gap.

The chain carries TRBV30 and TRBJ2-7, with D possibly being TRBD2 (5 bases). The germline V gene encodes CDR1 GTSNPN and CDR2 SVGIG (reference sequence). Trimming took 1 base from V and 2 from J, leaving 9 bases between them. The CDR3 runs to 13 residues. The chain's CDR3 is CAWSAGVAYEQYF. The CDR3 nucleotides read TGTGCCTGGAGTGCCGGGGTGGCCTACGAGCAGTACTTC.

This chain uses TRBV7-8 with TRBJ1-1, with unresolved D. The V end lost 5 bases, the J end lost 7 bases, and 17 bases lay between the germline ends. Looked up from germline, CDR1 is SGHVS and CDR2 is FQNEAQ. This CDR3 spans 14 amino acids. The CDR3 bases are TGTGCCAGCAGCACTACTAGGTCGCGGGATGAAGCTTTCTTT. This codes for CASSTTRSRDEAFF.